This entry is about one T cell receptor (beta chain). This specimen belongs to a study of blood T cell repertoires in COVID-19. The CDR3 is 21 amino acids. The trim removed 0 bases at V and 2 bases at J, leaving 14 bases unmatched. Germline CDR1 reads SGDLS; CDR2 reads YYNGEE. Under the authors' procedure: Amplification with reference gene primers provided the estimates of nucleated cell counts. Produced via immunoSEQ multiplex PCR; TCRdb's table is partial and in-frame only. That table gives V, J and clone size, and the DNA gave D and trimming. The sample yields approximately 270,000 clones, about 89% seen once.

The material sequenced was peripheral blood. The TCR comes from a man younger than 40 with acute or convalescent COVID-19. V and J are TRBV9 and TRBJ2-3, with 14 bases aligning to TRBD2. In DNA form, the CDR3 reads TGTGCCAGCAGCGTAGCTCTGGGACTAGCGGGAGAGGGGAAGTTCACAGATACGCAGTATTTT. Protein sequence: CASSVALGLAGEGKFTDTQYF.